This T cell receptor beta chain derives from a study of cytomegalovirus exposure and HLA in healthy donors (TCRdb year 2017). The study in broad terms: In an earlier analysis of 450 to 750 of the donors, 276 Gb of sequence data and 117 million unique TCR beta sequences from 150 million to 200 million T cells were reported. Around 330 gigabases of sequencing data and 75 million to 85 million unique TCR sequences made up an early release that covered roughly 670 HLA-typed donors. Of the roughly 400 genotyped donors, over 80% were placed in the genetic ancestry cluster associated with self-reported Caucasian donors. The aim of the study was to test whether cataloging public T cell receptors could identify signatures of past pathogen exposure. The T cell repertoires of 550 to 850 subjects were profiled by immunosequencing and related to cytomegalovirus serostatus. Besides the first cohort of 500 to 700 subjects, a separate validation cohort made up of 120 different subjects was used. To predict cytomegalovirus infection status, the study brought together high-throughput TCR immunosequencing, statistical association of individual TCRs with disease status, and machine learning. To study patterns of TCR occurrence, a later analysis re-analyzed previously published TCR beta repertoires from around 670 donors and added high-resolution HLA genotyping. Rather than drawing on any new phenotypic data, the later analysis identified candidate immune exposures from TCR beta sequences and the way those sequences occurred across donors. To decide whether each TCR beta V gene segment behaved as functional or pseudogenic, an earlier analysis of some 600 of the donors relied on high-throughput TCR beta sequencing. Donor age, sex, ethnicity and CMV serostatus were compiled together with the repertoire data. In a later genetic analysis, genome-wide SNP genotypes for about 55% of the 666 donors were used, and that subset was treated as a discovery cohort. Every discovery cohort repertoire had been produced on one sequencing platform. Class I and class II HLA loci were covered by the typing at four-digit resolution. Typing coverage differed by locus: A, B, C, DRB1 and DQB1 were typed in about 620-630 donors, DQA1 in about 550, DPA1 in some 570, and DPB1 in approximately 450. Because of strong linkage in the cohort, a handful of DR-DQ haplotypes were treated as single units for association and clustering. On average, approximately 250,000 unique TCR beta nucleotide sequences were sequenced per donor among 398 genotyped donors of the cohort, with roughly a sixth of those sequences being non-productive.

The investigation overall reported the following: An earlier analysis of around 500 of the donors showed that most TCR beta V segments appeared in productive rearrangements either about 87% or about 30% of the time, which broadly matched IMGT annotations. A total of 150 to 200 TCR beta chains were listed by the study as associated with cytomegalovirus. Compared with the roughly 700-donor mean, donors in an Asian-associated ancestry cluster had fewer N-insertions in productive TCRs, according to a later genetic analysis. Compared with equally common non-associated chains, HLA-associated TCR beta chains in a later analysis were more clonally expanded and had lower generation probabilities. V-gene and J-gene trimming of TCR beta chains was associated with a missense DCLRE1C variant in a later genetic analysis, and the association was replicated in an independent cohort. Most CMV-associated TCR beta chains appeared to be HLA-restricted in a later analysis, and the HLA associations seemed to be driven largely by CMV exposure. A later analysis found that TCR association rates varied across HLA loci, with DRB1 alleles showing the most associated TCRs and HLA-C alleles the fewest. When HLA alleles, especially DR and DQ, strongly co-occurred, TCR associations were difficult to assign to individual alleles. According to a later analysis, parvovirus B19, influenza, CMV and Epstein-Barr virus appeared linked to several top co-occurrence clusters. Linkage disequilibrium might explain the correlated functional status among segregating V segments, but an unknown experimental factor could not be excluded. In vitro tests confirmed that three of the cytomegalovirus-associated TCR beta chains recognize cytomegalovirus antigens. The classifier was reported to diagnose cytomegalovirus status with high specificity and sensitivity in both the original and validation cohorts. A cluster of highly shared sequence variants was judged likely to represent a technical artifact of the sequencing pipeline. The earlier analysis of 587 of the donors excluded fewer than 20 rarely observed V segments, including chromosome 9 orphons, because counts were too low. In a later analysis, around 17,000 TCR beta sequences were associated with specific HLA alleles at a false discovery rate of 0.05. Because HLA typing was unavailable for some donors at each locus, only the typed subset was used in association tests. It was suggested by the authors that the approach could potentially be generalized to other disease states and immunological phenotypes. A further reported finding was that TCR beta sequences accurately predicted the HLA-A and HLA-B alleles for most subjects in the first cohort. Across donors, most TCR sequences were observed very rarely, whereas some public TCRs were present in many individuals. CMV serostatus was the only immune exposure information available for the cohort. In this cohort, only TCR beta chains were sequenced, and detectable features were limited by the absence of alpha or paired-chain data. Sequencing depth was assumed to be roughly uniform across donors in the presence/absence analyses, though that assumption may not hold.

Library preparation employed the immunoSEQ multiplex PCR assay. For the multiplex PCR, a mixture combining 60 forward primers for TCR Vbeta segments and 13 reverse primers for TCR Jbeta segments was used. A multiplex PCR assay on genomic DNA amplified the CDR3 region of rearranged TCR beta genes. Amplified TCR beta libraries were sequenced as 87-base-pair reads on the Illumina HiSeq System. In the original analysis: A later analysis counted approximately 76 million unique TCR beta chains across the 640 or so repertoires, and 10 million to 12 million of these chains were shared by at least two donors. Raw reads were error-corrected and collapsed into unique sequences by a nearest-neighbor algorithm in which closely related sequences were merged to remove PCR and sequencing errors. Alignment of CDR3 sequences to IMGT reference sequences was used to assign V, D and J gene segments. For a sequence to be retained, a match of at least six nucleotides to both a V gene segment and a J gene segment was required. A rearrangement counted as productive if the CDR3 had no stop codons and remained in frame with V and J, and every other rearrangement counted as non-productive. Following IMGT convention, CDR3 was defined as the stretch from the second conserved V-encoded cysteine up to the conserved J-encoded phenylalanine. In an earlier analysis of around 640 of the donors, sequences lacking an unambiguous match to a single V gene segment were excluded. An earlier analysis of some 500 of the donors classified V segments as functional when productive rearrangements were above 56.7% and as segregating when the standard deviation between donors was above 5%. To diagnose cytomegalovirus status from the catalog of TCR beta chain sequences, a statistical classification framework was built. V and J gene assignment, in a later analysis, came from comparing TCR nucleotide sequences with IMGT/GENE-DB human TR gene sequences. In a later analysis, CDR3 sequences and most-parsimonious VDJ recombination scenarios were assigned using the TCRdist pipeline. A later analysis defined each TCR beta chain by its CDR3 amino acid sequence plus V-gene family, and excluded reads lacking a unique V-gene family. As a way to deal with suspected cross-contamination and a sequencing artifact, a later analysis dropped 592 nucleotide sequences that were highly shared and had low generation probability. A later analysis calculated a clonal expansion index for each public chain from normalized within-repertoire ranks of inferred template counts. In a later analysis, generation probabilities were computed using a VDJ recombination model fitted to out-of-frame rearrangements, and the results were checked against IGoR. Hypergeometric tests were used in a later analysis to score TCR-TCR, TCR-HLA and TCR-CMV co-occurrence, with a repertoire-size bias correction applied to the TCR pairs. A later analysis estimated false discovery rates by permuting HLA or CMV assignments 20 times. In a later analysis, co-occurring TCRs were grouped using DBSCAN, and TCRdist sequence similarity was added for clustering within HLA-allele-positive subsets. Co-occurrence clustering excluded repertoires with fewer than 30,000 or more than 120,000 public chains, plus five with anomalous nucleotide sharing. The clones in this table, taken by TCRdb from immuneACCESS, are in-frame only. Not every clone is retained; where verified, under half of the shortfall comes from an unresolved V gene, and the cause of the rest is unknown. For V, J and clone size, that table is used; D and trimming come from the DNA. For this sample the table gives under 150,000 clones, of which more than 75% were detected only once. Jointly, the top ten make up 1.8% of the sample.

The cohort comprised 710 or so healthy bone marrow donors. Cohort members were all nominally healthy when sampled, although unrecorded immune exposures were likely present. The donor tested CMV seronegative and was one of the 352 seronegative cohort members. A peripheral blood sample was collected from each donor, and TCR beta sequencing was performed on peripheral blood mononuclear cells. Genomic DNA was extracted from the blood cell samples with the Qiagen DNeasy Blood Extraction Kit. About this clone: Its antigen is unknown. No much larger clone is present one base from it, and per-base qualities are unavailable.

The sequenced sample was PBMCs. The TCR sequence derives from a man aged 18 to 35 in good health and CMV-seronegative.

The CDR3 region reads CASSSWGAGELFF. The sequenced DNA: TGTGCCAGCAGTTCCTGGGGCGCCGGGGAGCTGTTTTTT. The chain is assembled from TRBV7-3 and TRBJ2-2; D gene: possibly TRBD1, on 5 matching bases. The CDR3 measures 13 amino acids from cysteine to phenylalanine. Of all the DNA, just the CDR3 is kept, 39 bases in frame from base 1. The germline V gene sets CDR1 to SGHTA and CDR2 to FQGTGA. The junction shows trimming of 6 bases on V and 6 bases on J, plus 11 bases between the germline ends.